A single sample gave rise to the 21 T cell receptor beta chains below, sequenced in a study of blood T cell repertoires in COVID-19. This table comes from immunoSEQ multiplex PCR, and its TCRdb copy is limited to in-frame clones, with some not included. In the table there are around 300,000 clones, around nine tenths of which are singletons. Material: PBMCs or T cells enriched from blood (not recorded which). All receptors derive from an older woman who had recovered from COVID-19.

This clone was detected only once. The CDR3 is CASSQEAYGYTF. DNA of the CDR3: TGTGCCAGCAGCCAGGAAGCCTATGGCTACACCTTC. This sequence joins TRBV2 and TRBJ1-2; D gene uncertain. Germline values: CDR1 SNHLY, CDR2 FYNNEI. The CDR3 has 12 residues. V shed 6 bases and J shed 4 bases, with 9 bases lying between them.

CDR3 protein: CASSGESGVDTQYF. CDR3 bases: TGTGCCAGCAGCGGAGAAAGCGGGGTGGATACGCAGTATTTT. V usage is TRBV6-5 and J usage is TRBJ2-3; TRBD2 aligns across 7 bases. Germline V gene data show CDR1 as MNHEY and CDR2 as SVGAGI. This CDR3 is built from 14 residues. V gave up 6 bases and J gave up 6 bases; unmatched junction bases: 9.

V and J are TRBV28 and TRBJ2-1, with D perhaps matching TRBD1 (6 bases). Germline values: CDR1 MDHEN, CDR2 SYDVKM. V was trimmed by 3 bases and J by 3 bases, leaving 21 bases between them. This CDR3 is 18 amino acids long. The CDR3 sequence: CASSFVPGHLLRYNEQFF. The CDR3 bases are TGTGCCAGCAGTTTCGTACCGGGACATCTCCTTCGCTACAATGAGCAGTTCTTC.

The CDR3 DNA reads as TGTGCCAGCAGTTTACCAGCCTTGGGACAGGGGTGGAACGAGCAGTACTTC. Translating it yields CASSLPALGQGWNEQYF. This chain connects TRBV28 to TRBJ2-7, with 10 positions matching TRBD1. The CDR3 has 17 residues. J was trimmed by 5 bases and V by 2 bases; bases with no gene match: 12. Looked up from germline, CDR1 is MDHEN and CDR2 is SYDVKM.

The V call is TRBV9, the J call TRBJ2-1, with 7 bases lining up with TRBD2. This CDR3 region has 14 residues. Germline values: CDR1 SGDLS, CDR2 YYNGEE. V lost 2 bases, J lost 6 bases, and 5 bases stayed unmatched. Here the CDR3 reads CASSVGAGTNEQFF. For the CDR3, the DNA is TGTGCCAGCAGCGTCGGAGCGGGGACCAATGAGCAGTTCTTC.

V usage is TRBV5-4 and J usage is TRBJ1-1, with D unclear. This CDR3 region has 15 residues. V lost 0 bases and J 1 base, leaving 10 bases between the germline ends. CDR1 SGHNT and CDR2 YYREEE come from the germline V gene (reference sequence). The CDR3, as DNA: TGTGCCAGCAGCTTGGGGGTCCAGCGGAACACTGAAGCTTTCTTT. Protein sequence: CASSLGVQRNTEAFF. Supplemented by reference TRBV5-4 and TRBJ1-1, the full variable domain reads ETGVTQSPTHLIKTRGQQVTLRCSSQSGHNTVSWYQQALGQGPQFIFQYYREEENGRGNFPPRFSGLQFPNYSSELNVNALELDDSALYLCASSLGVQRNTEAFFGQGTRLTVV.

This clone was recorded only once. The chain couples TRBV29-1 to TRBJ1-1; 8 nucleotides line up with TRBD1. V was pared by 6 bases and J by 6 bases, with 9 bases of the junction left unmatched. The CDR3 extends over 13 amino acids. Germline V gene lookup returns CDR1 SQVTM and CDR2 ANQGSEA. Here the CDR3 DNA reads TGCAGCGTCCTCGGACAGGGACCTCCTGAAGCTTTCTTT. Translated: CSVLGQGPPEAFF.

The chain uses TRBV6-5 and TRBJ2-5, with D maybe TRBD2 (5 bases). Germline V CDR1 and CDR2: MNHEY, SVGAGI. The CDR3 is 14 residues long. The V end was cut by 5 bases, the J end by 4 bases, with 14 bases between. The CDR3 loop reads CASSTTHTRETQYF. As DNA, the CDR3 is TGTGCCAGCAGTACAACCCACACTAGAGAGACCCAGTACTTC.

This rearrangement joins TRBV27 to TRBJ1-4; D is ambiguous. Trimming removed 2 bases at V and 7 bases at J, with 11 bases between. The germline CDR1 and CDR2 sequences are MNHEY and SMNVEV (reference sequence). The CDR3 loop spans 14 amino acids. The CDR3 reads CASSLIGATEKLFF. The CDR3 coding sequence is TGTGCCAGCAGTTTAATAGGAGCGACTGAAAAACTGTTTTTT.

The chain combines TRBV28 with TRBJ1-4, with TRBD1 matching over 8 bases. The germline V gene encodes CDR1 MDHEN and CDR2 SYDVKM. CDR3 size: 20 residues. V gave up 5 bases and J gave up 0 bases; unmatched junction bases: 17. CDR3 nucleotide sequence: TGTGCCAGCAGTCGTGAATTCACAGGGGGGAGGGGACCAACTAATGAAAAACTGTTTTTT. It translates to CASSREFTGGRGPTNEKLFF. Using reference TRBV28 and TRBJ1-4 for the parts outside the CDR3, the full variable domain is DVKVTQSSRYLVKRTGEKVFLECVQDMDHENMFWYRQDPGLGLRLIYFSYDVKMKEKGDIPEGYSVSREKKERFSLILESASTNQTSMYLCASSREFTGGRGPTNEKLFFGSGTQLSVL.

The table lists this clone with a count of one. The chain couples TRBV4-1 to TRBJ1-1, with D possibly being TRBD1 (5 bases). Per germline, CDR1 MGHRA and CDR2 YSYEKL. CDR3 length equals 17 residues. V dropped 2 bases and J dropped 1 base, with 17 bases sitting between them. The DNA of the CDR3 is TGCGCCAGCAGCCAACCTCTTCGGGCAGGGAAGAACACTGAAGCTTTCTTT. It yields the protein CASSQPLRAGKNTEAFF.

CDR3 region: CASSKDGVAGYEQYF. In DNA form, the CDR3 reads TGTGCCAGCAGCAAAGATGGGGTGGCGGGCTACGAGCAGTACTTC. The J gene is TRBJ2-7, the V gene TRBV11-2, with D perhaps matching TRBD2 (5 bases). The CDR3 runs 15 residues. Germline CDR1 SGHAT, CDR2 FQNNGV. Trimming took 5 bases from V and 3 from J, leaving 17 bases between them. Using reference TRBV11-2 and TRBJ2-7 for the parts outside the CDR3, the full variable domain is EAGVAQSPRYKIIEKRQSVAFWCNPISGHATLYWYQQILGQGPKLLIQFQNNGVVDDSQLPKDRFSAERLKGVDSTLKIQPAKLEDSAVYLCASSKDGVAGYEQYFGPGTRLTVT.

This clone was recorded only once. The chain employs TRBV19 and TRBJ2-7, with D unresolved. CDR1 is LNHDA, CDR2 SQIVND, per germline (reference sequence). V lost 3 bases, J lost 2 bases, and 5 bases lay in between. The CDR3 contains 12 residues. CDR3 nucleotide sequence: TGTGCCAGTAGTATTGGGCCCTACGAGCAGTACTTC. Translating it yields CASSIGPYEQYF.

The V call is TRBV4-1, the J call TRBJ2-7; D is uncertain. CDR1 is MGHRA, CDR2 YSYEKL, per germline. The CDR3 is made up of 14 amino acids. The V gene lost 1 base and the J gene lost 4 bases, with 11 bases spanning the gap. CDR3 sequence (DNA): TGCGCCAGCAGCCAAGGTATCCAAGCTTACGAGCAGTACTTC. It specifies CASSQGIQAYEQYF.

This chain connects TRBV6-1 to TRBJ1-4; unclear D gene. Germline CDR1 and CDR2: MNHNS and SASEGT. This CDR3 contains 14 residues. Trimming shortened V by 2 bases and J by 7 bases, and 11 bases separated the two germline ends. CDR3 nucleotides: TGTGCCAGCAGTGAACCCTCGCTCAGTGAAAAACTGTTTTTT. Translated, it gives CASSEPSLSEKLFF.

The chain links TRBV28 to TRBJ1-1; D is unresolved. Germline CDR1 MDHEN, CDR2 SYDVKM. CDR3 length: 14 amino acids. The V end lost 6 bases, the J end lost 2 bases, and 13 bases lay between the germline ends. CDR3 amino acids: CASSPGGVNTEAFF. The CDR3 region has the DNA TGTGCCAGCAGCCCCGGCGGGGTAAACACTGAAGCTTTCTTT.

This chain links TRBV7-9 with TRBJ2-2, with 7 bases fitting TRBD1. The germline gives CDR1 SEHNR, CDR2 FQNEAQ (reference sequence). V lost 5 bases, J lost 4 bases, and 7 bases stayed unmatched. The CDR3 is 15 amino acids. This chain's CDR3 is CASSPRDRFTGELFF. Written as DNA, the CDR3 is TGTGCCAGCAGCCCCCGGGACAGATTCACCGGGGAGCTGTTTTTT. Together with reference TRBV7-9 and TRBJ2-2, the CDR3 gives the full variable domain: DTGVSQNPRHKITKRGQNVTFRCDPISEHNRLYWYRQTLGQGPEFLTYFQNEAQLEKSRLLSDRFSAERPKGSFSTLEIQRTEQGDSAMYLCASSPRDRFTGELFFGEGSRLTVL.

The rearrangement joins TRBV30 to TRBJ2-7; TRBD2 agrees at 13 bases. V dropped 2 bases and J dropped 3; count of bases not matched to a gene: 7. Germline V lookup: CDR1 GTSNPN, CDR2 SVGIG (reference sequence). CDR3 size: 16 residues. CDR3 residues: CAWSLLLAGGVYEQYF. For the CDR3, the DNA is TGTGCCTGGAGTTTATTACTAGCGGGAGGGGTCTACGAGCAGTACTTC.

The gene calls are TRBV27 and TRBJ2-7; TRBD2 aligns across 11 bases. The CDR3 has 18 residues. Losses at the gene ends were 4 bases for V and 0 bases for J; bases not matched to a gene: 11. The germline V gene encodes CDR1 MNHEY and CDR2 SMNVEV (reference sequence). The CDR3 DNA sequence: TGTGCCAGCAGTTGGGGGCTGACTAGCGGGGATAGCTCCTACGAGCAGTACTTC. It yields the protein CASSWGLTSGDSSYEQYF.

The chain joins TRBV18 to TRBJ1-1, with 7 nucleotides matching TRBD1. The CDR3 is 17 amino acids. V was pared by 4 bases and J by 2 bases, with 13 bases of the junction left unmatched. The germline gives CDR1 KGHSH, CDR2 LQKENI. The CDR3 coding sequence is TGTGCCAGCTCACTAACGACCTCCGGGACAGCTAACACTGAAGCTTTCTTT. Translation gives CASSLTTSGTANTEAFF.

DNA of the CDR3: TGTGCCTGGAGTATAGGGGGACAGTCCAATGAAAAACTGTTTTTT. As protein: CAWSIGGQSNEKLFF. The chain employs TRBV30 and TRBJ1-4, with 7 bases matching TRBD1. The junction had 8 bases not matched to a gene; V was cut back by 2 bases and J by 5 bases. The length of the CDR3 is 15 residues. Germline CDR1 reads GTSNPN; CDR2 reads SVGIG (reference sequence). The entire variable domain, with the rest obtained from reference TRBV30 and TRBJ1-4, is as follows: SQTIHQWPATLVQPVGSPLSLECTVEGTSNPNLYWYRQAAGRGLQLLFYSVGIGQISSEVPQNLSASRPQDRQFILSSKKLLLSDSGFYLCAWSIGGQSNEKLFFGSGTQLSVL.